This TCR beta chain was sequenced during a study of blood T cell repertoires in COVID-19. In the study overall: Collection of acute and convalescent COVID-19 samples took place in the United States, Italy and Spain.

Original processing notes: The authors estimated nucleated cell counts from reference gene primer amplification. Only in-frame clones appear in the TCRdb table, and some are missing; sequencing was by immunoSEQ multiplex PCR. D and trimming were read from the DNA, whereas the V and J calls and clone size are those reported in that table. The table has approximately 240,000 clones, approximately 84% seen once. The table lists this clone with a few counts. The V gene's germline CDR1 is SNHLY and CDR2 FYNNEI. V shed 2 bases and J 5 bases; nucleotides not matched to a gene: 13. The CDR3 covers 17 residues.

The sequenced material came from peripheral blood. The receptor was isolated from a man in his forties or fifties with acute or convalescent COVID-19. The chain couples TRBV2 to TRBJ1-2, with 8 nucleotides matching TRBD1. CDR3 coding DNA: TGTGCCAGCAGTGAAATGGGGAGGACAGGGTATAATTATGGCTACACCTTC. It yields the protein CASSEMGRTGYNYGYTF.